This T cell receptor (beta chain) originates from a study of cytomegalovirus exposure and HLA in healthy donors. With 4 bases clipped from V and 5 bases from J, the junction kept 6 bases outside the gene matches. CDR3 length: 14 residues. Germline V CDR1 and CDR2: SQVTM, ANQGSEA. The PCR employed 60 Vbeta primers together with 13 Jbeta primers. Repertoires were generated with immunoSEQ multiplex PCR, while TCRdb's copy carries only in-frame clones and drops some. The top ten hold 1.3% to 1.5% of the sample, which has about 160,000 clones, under 85% seen once. Sequenced sample: PBMCs. This clonotype was sampled from a woman aged 25 to 39 in good health and CMV-seronegative. The genes are TRBV29-1 and TRBJ1-5, with TRBD1 matching 9 bases. In nucleotides, the CDR3 is TGCAGCGTTGGGGGACAGGGTAGGGATCAGCCCCAGCATTTT. Translating it yields CSVGGQGRDQPQHF.